This T cell receptor (beta chain) comes out of a study of T cells in localized non-small cell lung cancer. Findings and caveats of the study: The study sequenced only one region of the tumor. As a result, intratumor heterogeneity could not be excluded and remains possible. Tumor showed lower T cell clonality than uninvolved adjacent lung, where it was highest. Median detection of top 100 tumor clones in adjacent lung was 55 to 60 clones.

The CDR3 is made up of 14 amino acids. Germline CDR1 is SGHNT and CDR2 is YENEEA. V gave up 7 bases and J gave up 0 bases, with 12 bases separating them. As regards this clone: Its target is unknown.

Profiled with immunoSEQ multiplex PCR; TCRdb holds only in-frame clones, not every one. The sample has about 1,900 clones; 27% are singletons. This receptor was identified in a woman between 40 and 69 years old with stage I lung adenocarcinoma. Sample: lung tumor tissue, taken before any cancer treatment. The chain joins TRBV11-3 to TRBJ1-1, with D tentatively TRBD1 (6 bases). CDR3 residues: CASTPQGLNTEAFF. The CDR3 coding sequence is TGTGCCAGCACCCCCCAGGGGCTGAACACTGAAGCTTTCTTT.